This T cell receptor beta chain was sequenced for a study of metastatic and nonmetastatic thyroid tumors. TCRdb re-analyzed the PCR reads using MiXCR. This sample yields 3,000 to 4,000 clones, of which around 34% are seen a single time; approximately 19% belongs to the top ten. Nobody among the patients had been given any treatment before thyroid surgery. Input material: adjacent normal tissue. The sequence was collected from a female donor with papillary thyroid cancer or a benign thyroid nodule (not recorded which). Some clones in this sample may be carry-over from other donors' samples.

The CDR3 is CASSEAGGYGYTF. CDR3 in DNA: TGTGCCAGCAGTGAAGCGGGTGGTTATGGCTACACCTTC. This chain uses TRBV6-1 with TRBJ1-2; D not resolved. Between the trimmed V and J ends, which lost 0 bases and 5 bases, there was a span of 7 bases. The CDR3 consists of 13 residues. In germline, CDR1 is MNHNS, CDR2 SASEGT.